These 8 T cell receptor beta chains were sequenced from one sample in a study of PD-L1 blockade in urothelial cancer. The time point here: peripheral blood 6 weeks after treatment start. Assay: immunoSEQ multiplex PCR; the TCRdb copy retains only in-frame clones and omits some. The table has some 75,000 clones, 85% to 95% seen once. Sequenced material: PBMCs, taken around atezolizumab (anti-PD-L1) treatment. These receptor sequences come from an elderly woman with urothelial cancer.

The chain has TRBV7-9 and TRBJ2-5, with 8 bases matching TRBD2. Unmatched junction bases numbered 3, after V lost 2 bases and J lost 4 bases. The V gene's germline CDR1 is SEHNR and CDR2 FQNEAQ (reference sequence). The CDR3 contains 14 residues. CDR3 DNA: TGTGCCAGCAGCTTAACGGCGGGAGGAGAGACCCAGTACTTC. Its protein product is CASSLTAGGETQYF.

This chain links TRBV27 with TRBJ2-7; D not resolved. The CDR3 totals 14 residues. Trimming removed 3 bases from V and 2 bases from J, with 11 bases in between. In germline, CDR1 is MNHEY, CDR2 SMNVEV (reference sequence). This CDR3 reads CASSFNGRTYEQYF. In nucleotides, the CDR3 is TGTGCCAGCAGTTTCAATGGCAGGACCTACGAGCAGTACTTC.

V and J are TRBV30 and TRBJ2-7, with D uncertain. V lost 2 bases to trimming and J lost 0 bases, with 5 bases between them. The CDR3 covers 12 residues. Germline V CDR1 and CDR2: GTSNPN, SVGIG (reference sequence). CDR3 region: CAWSSSSYEQYF. CDR3 bases: TGTGCCTGGAGTTCGAGCTCCTACGAGCAGTACTTC.

A note on this clone: An end of the junction differs from the germline gene, which may be a read error. This rearrangement joins TRBV2 to TRBJ2-1; 16 bases match TRBD2. The CDR3 is 16 residues long. CDR1 is SNHLY, CDR2 FYNNEI, per germline. The CDR3 sequence is CASSEGTSGRANEQFF. The CDR3 DNA reads TGTGCCAGCAGCGAAGGGACTAGCGGGAGGGCTAATGAGCAGTTCTTC.

The gene calls are TRBV6-5 and TRBJ2-2; no reliable D call. V was pared by 9 bases and J by 1 base, with 9 bases between. CDR3 size: 13 residues. The germline V gene has CDR1 MNHEY and CDR2 SVGAGI. The CDR3 protein is CASYERNTGELFF. DNA for the CDR3: TGTGCCAGTTACGAGAGGAACACCGGGGAGCTGTTTTTT.

This clone was observed a handful of times. V is TRBV7-8 and J is TRBJ1-2; D gene unclear. The germline gives CDR1 SGHVS, CDR2 FQNEAQ. The V end was cut by 1 base, the J end by 2 bases, with 11 bases between. The CDR3 totals 15 residues. The CDR3 DNA reads as TGTGCCAGCAGCTTAGGGGAGGGCAGAAACTATGGCTACACCTTC. Translating gives CASSLGEGRNYGYTF.

This chain uses TRBV7-9 with TRBJ1-2, with D unresolved. The CDR3 spans 14 residues. V was clipped by 7 bases and J by 3 bases, with 15 bases between them. Germline V CDR1 and CDR2: SEHNR, FQNEAQ (reference sequence). CDR3 in amino acids: CASISSAGYYGYTF. In nucleotides, the CDR3 is TGTGCCAGCATCTCTTCTGCAGGCTACTATGGCTACACCTTC.

The V and J genes are TRBV7-3 and TRBJ2-3; 9 bases map to TRBD1. Germline lookup yields CDR1 SGHTA and CDR2 FQGTGA. The CDR3 covers 15 residues. With V trimmed by 5 bases and J by 1 base, 4 bases remained unmatched. The CDR3 bases are TGTGCCAGCAGCAGGGACAGGGCCGGCACAGATACGCAGTATTTT. Translating it yields CASSRDRAGTDTQYF.